Following are 27 T cell receptor beta chains from one sample sequenced in a study of human T cells and chemical hapten exposure. The sample's time point: patch test 1, 2 weeks after DPC sensitization. Sample treatment: therapeutic diphenylcyclopropenone sensitization with weekly scalp DPC. TCRdb independently ran MiXCR on the RACE reads; one entry per CDR3 protein. The sample holds some 350,000 distinct CDR3 sequences, approximately 6.9% seen once. The sequences come from whole blood, collected in connection with sensitization to the hapten diphenylcyclopropenone (DPC). These receptors originate from a woman younger than 30 with alopecia areata. Some clones in this sample may be carry-over from other donors' samples.

The sample holds many counts of this clonotype. This chain links TRBV29-1 with TRBJ1-5, with no clear D. This CDR3 is built from 12 residues. Looked up from germline, CDR1 is SQVTM and CDR2 is ANQGSEA. The V end was cut by 6 bases, the J end by 1 base, with 7 bases between. The CDR3 region has the DNA TGCAGCGTCGCCCGGAGCAATCAGCCCCAGCATTTT. Its protein is CSVARSNQPQHF.

The chain's CDR3 is CASSLIDAPEQDVYNEQFF. Here the CDR3 DNA reads TGTGCCAGCAGCTTAATAGACGCCCCTGAACAGGATGTATACAATGAGCAGTTCTTC. The chain joins TRBV7-6 to TRBJ2-1; TRBD1 is a possible D gene (5 bases). The V gene's germline CDR1 is SGHVS and CDR2 FNYEAQ. The CDR3 runs 19 residues. Trimming removed 2 bases from V and 4 bases from J, with 24 bases in between.

The CDR3 protein is CASRPGTPLYGYTF. The CDR3 DNA is TGTGCCAGCAGACCCGGGACACCACTCTATGGCTACACCTTC. J is TRBJ1-2 and V is TRBV28, with a tentative D call TRBD1 (6 bases). Between the trimmed V and J ends, which lost 6 bases and 4 bases, there was a span of 15 bases. The CDR3 is 14 amino acids. Germline V gene lookup returns CDR1 MDHEN and CDR2 SYDVKM.

This clonotype was seen only a few times. The chain is built from TRBV28 and TRBJ2-7, with TRBD2 identical over 11 bases. The CDR3 runs 17 residues. Germline CDR1 and CDR2: MDHEN and SYDVKM. The J segment lost 0 bases and the V segment lost 2 bases, leaving 6 bases of the junction unmatched. CDR3 protein: CASSLGSSGGNSYEQYF. CDR3 nucleotide sequence: TGTGCCAGCAGTTTAGGCTCTAGCGGGGGGAACTCCTACGAGCAGTACTTC.

The chain joins TRBV6-2 or TRBV6-3 to TRBJ1-2, with D uncertain. Trimming removed 1 base from V and 1 base from J, with 4 bases in between. The germline gives CDR1 MNHEY, CDR2 SVGEGT. The CDR3 contains 13 residues. The CDR3 DNA is TGTGCCAGCAGTTACTACAGTAACTATGGCTACACCTTC. Protein: CASSYYSNYGYTF.

The table lists this clonotype with many counts. This chain links TRBV7-9 with TRBJ1-1; D call uncertain. The CDR3 has 14 amino acids. CDR1 is SEHNR, CDR2 FQNEAQ, per germline (reference sequence). V was clipped by 2 bases and J by 1 base, with 8 bases between them. DNA of the CDR3: TGTGCCAGCAGCTTAATGGTCAGGAACACTGAAGCTTTCTTT. Translation: CASSLMVRNTEAFF.

V is TRBV7-9 and J is TRBJ1-2, with 8 positions matching TRBD1. The germline gives CDR1 SEHNR, CDR2 FQNEAQ (reference sequence). V gave up 5 bases and J gave up 2 bases; unmatched junction bases: 7. CDR3 length: 15 amino acids. The CDR3 protein is CASSDGTGGNYGYTF. Written as DNA, the CDR3 is TGTGCCAGCAGCGATGGGACAGGAGGGAACTATGGCTACACCTTC.

In nucleotides, the CDR3 is TGTGCCAGCAGGGGGGTGAATCAGCCCCAGCATTTT. Residues: CASRGVNQPQHF. The rearrangement uses TRBV12-3 or TRBV12-4 and TRBJ1-5; maybe TRBD1 (5 bases). Trimming cost V 6 bases and J 4 bases, with 7 bases left between them. The CDR3 consists of 12 residues.

This clonotype showed up many times. CDR3 loop: CASSSAIYGYTF. The CDR3 DNA reads TGTGCCAGCAGCTCAGCGATCTATGGCTACACCTTC. The V call is TRBV7-2, the J call TRBJ1-2; no firm D call. With 4 bases removed from V and 4 bases from J, the gap between germline ends came to 7 bases. Looked up from germline, CDR1 is SGHTA and CDR2 is FQGNSA. There are 12 residues in the CDR3. Together with reference TRBV7-2 and TRBJ1-2, the CDR3 gives the full variable domain: GAGVSQSPSNKVTEKGKDVELRCDPISGHTALYWYRQSLGQGLEFLIYFQGNSAPDKSGLPSDRFSAERTGGSVSTLTIQRTQQEDSAVYLCASSSAIYGYTFGSGTRLTVV.

The V call is TRBV4-2, the J call TRBJ1-3; TRBD1 might be the D (5 bases). V was shortened by 4 bases and J by 3 bases, with 13 bases between the two germline ends. CDR3 size: 15 residues. Germline CDR1 reads LGHNA; CDR2 reads YNFKEQ. The CDR3: CASSRGGGNGNTIYF. The CDR3 nucleotides read TGTGCCAGCAGCCGAGGCGGGGGAAATGGAAACACCATATATTTT.

The V and J genes are TRBV7-2 and TRBJ1-2, with no clear D. This CDR3 has 13 amino acids. The V end lost 2 bases, the J end lost 3 bases, and 7 bases lay between the germline ends. Per germline, CDR1 SGHTA and CDR2 FQGNSA. CDR3 in amino acids: CASSLNADYGYTF. The CDR3 DNA follows: TGTGCCAGCAGCTTAAATGCGGACTATGGCTACACCTTC.

In its sample, this clonotype was seen many times. This chain uses TRBV6-2 or TRBV6-3 with TRBJ1-1; no firm D call. The CDR3 runs to 11 residues. The germline gives CDR1 MNHEY, CDR2 SVGEGT. V gave up 6 bases and J gave up 4 bases, with 6 bases separating them. The CDR3 region has the DNA TGTGCCAGCAGCCAGACCACTGAAGCTTTCTTT. Amino acids: CASSQTTEAFF.

This clonotype was observed at least ten times. The chain is built from TRBV6-2 or TRBV6-3 and TRBJ2-7, with D tentatively TRBD1 or TRBD2 (5 bases each). Germline V lookup: CDR1 MNHEY, CDR2 SVGEGT. Trimming left V 0 bases short and J 5 bases short, with 23 bases between. The CDR3 runs to 18 residues. The CDR3 loop is CASSYSTQGVSVRDEQYF. The CDR3 nucleotides read TGTGCCAGCAGTTACTCGACGCAGGGAGTTTCAGTTCGGGACGAGCAGTACTTC.

The V call is TRBV27, the J call TRBJ1-5; D unresolved. This CDR3 comprises 15 residues. Per the germline V gene, CDR1 is MNHEY and CDR2 is SMNVEV (reference sequence). V gave up 1 base and J gave up 5 bases, with 12 bases separating them. This CDR3 is CASSLWAADHQPQHF. In nucleotides, the CDR3 is TGTGCCAGCAGTTTATGGGCCGCGGACCATCAGCCCCAGCATTTT.

This chain connects TRBV12-3 or TRBV12-4 to TRBJ2-3, with 13 bases lining up with TRBD2. This CDR3 is 17 amino acids long. V lost 6 bases, J lost 0 bases, and 6 bases stayed unmatched. CDR3 amino acids: CASSRLAGGASTDTQYF. In DNA form, the CDR3 reads TGTGCCAGCAGCCGACTAGCGGGGGGTGCTAGCACAGATACGCAGTATTTT.

This clonotype was detected many times. This chain links TRBV12-3 or TRBV12-4 with TRBJ1-6, with 9 nucleotides matching TRBD1. The CDR3 is 15 amino acids. The junction had 4 bases not matched to a gene; V was cut back by 1 base and J by 9 bases. DNA of the CDR3: TGTGCCAGCAGTTTAGTTGGGACAGGGTCTTCACCCCTCCACTTT. Its translation: CASSLVGTGSSPLHF.

The table lists this clonotype with a few counts. V gene TRBV7-9 combines with J gene TRBJ2-7, with D tentatively TRBD1 or TRBD2 (5 bases each). The CDR3 totals 13 residues. Trimming left V 5 bases short and J 7 bases short, with 15 bases between. Germline CDR1 and CDR2: SEHNR and FQNEAQ (reference sequence). CDR3 sequence: CASSPGTVPEQYF. The CDR3 DNA follows: TGTGCCAGCAGCCCTGGGACGGTCCCTGAGCAGTACTTC.

This clonotype was detected only a few times. The gene calls are TRBV7-3 and TRBJ2-1, with TRBD2 identical over 12 bases. Looked up from germline, CDR1 is SGHTA and CDR2 is FQGTGA. The CDR3 contains 15 residues. Trimming at V came to 5 bases and at J to 9 bases, leaving 8 bases not matched to a gene. The CDR3 DNA is TGTGCCAGCAGCCCCGGACTAGCGGGGTACGCTGAGCAGTTCTTC. Encoded protein: CASSPGLAGYAEQFF.

V is TRBV4-3 and J is TRBJ1-5, with D unclear. This CDR3 has 15 residues. Germline CDR1 LGHNA, CDR2 YSLEER. The V end was cut by 1 base, the J end by 5 bases, with 12 bases between. CDR3 DNA sequence: TGCGCCAGCAGCCAAGTTTTTGACGGAGATCAGCCCCAGCATTTT. Its translation: CASSQVFDGDQPQHF.

The rearrangement uses TRBV9 and TRBJ1-2; the D gene is possibly TRBD1 (5 bases). This CDR3 is built from 12 residues. Per germline, CDR1 SGDLS and CDR2 YYNGEE. Deletions cut 3 bases from V and 7 bases from J, with 10 bases between. The CDR3 here is CASSGRVRGYTF. CDR3 coding DNA: TGTGCCAGCAGCGGCAGGGTTCGTGGCTACACCTTC.

This clonotype showed up many times. The chain carries TRBV12-3 or TRBV12-4 and TRBJ1-2; TRBD1 aligns across 8 bases. V dropped 3 bases and J dropped 2; count of bases not matched to a gene: 5. The CDR3 is 15 amino acids. CDR3 DNA sequence: TGTGCCAGCAGTTTCGAGGACAGGGCGAACTATGGCTACACCTTC. Its translation: CASSFEDRANYGYTF.

This clonotype came up many times. The chain carries TRBV15 and TRBJ2-3, with 10 positions matching TRBD2. Germline assignment: CDR1 LNHNV and CDR2 YYDKDF (reference sequence). The V gene end was trimmed by 1 base and the J gene end by 4 bases; junction bases not matched to a gene: 8. This CDR3 is 17 amino acids long. CDR3 in DNA: TGTGCCACCAGCAGAGGACCTAGCGGGGGAAGGGCAGATACGCAGTATTTT. Its translation is CATSRGPSGGRADTQYF.

The chain is built from TRBV6-5 and TRBJ1-6; the match to TRBD1 covers 10 bases. After removal of 2 bases from V and 1 base from J, the junction contained 8 bases not matched to a gene. This CDR3 comprises 19 residues. Germline lookup yields CDR1 MNHEY and CDR2 SVGAGI. In DNA form, the CDR3 reads TGTGCCAGCAGTTACGCAATCCGGGACAGGGGTTCCTATAATTCACCCCTCCACTTT. Residues: CASSYAIRDRGSYNSPLHF.

The V gene is TRBV3-1, the J gene TRBJ2-7, with 10 bases that match TRBD1. The V gene end was trimmed by 1 base and the J gene end by 6 bases; junction bases not matched to a gene: 9. The CDR3 is 16 residues long. The germline V gene encodes CDR1 LGHDT and CDR2 YNNKEL (reference sequence). CDR3 protein: CASSQGGTGALGEQYF. DNA of the CDR3: TGTGCCAGCAGCCAAGGGGGGACAGGGGCCCTCGGCGAGCAGTACTTC.

This clonotype came up many times. In nucleotides, the CDR3 is TGTGCCAGCAGCCCCGACAAGGGGGCGTATAATTCACCCCTCCACTTT. Its translation is CASSPDKGAYNSPLHF. The chain joins TRBV7-2 to TRBJ1-6, with 7 bases aligning to TRBD1. CDR3 length: 16 amino acids. The V gene end was trimmed by 5 bases and the J gene end by 4 bases; junction bases not matched to a gene: 8. Per germline, CDR1 SGHTA and CDR2 FQGNSA.

This clonotype showed up just a few times. CDR3 residues: CASSQDWDRNSPLHF. The CDR3 region has the DNA TGTGCCAGCAGCCAAGATTGGGACAGAAATTCACCCCTCCACTTT. V and J are TRBV4-2 and TRBJ1-6; 7 bases fit TRBD1. The V segment lost 0 bases and the J segment 7 bases; nucleotides outside the gene matches: 3. Germline CDR1 LGHNA, CDR2 YNFKEQ. CDR3 size: 15 residues.

V and J are TRBV6-1 and TRBJ1-6, with D uncertain. The CDR3 spans 16 residues. CDR1 is MNHNS and CDR2 is SASEGT in the germline V gene. Trimming took 3 bases from V and 3 from J, leaving 12 bases between them. The CDR3: CASSEWGQSYNSPLHF. CDR3 sequence (DNA): TGTGCCAGCAGTGAGTGGGGTCAGAGCTATAATTCACCCCTCCACTTT.